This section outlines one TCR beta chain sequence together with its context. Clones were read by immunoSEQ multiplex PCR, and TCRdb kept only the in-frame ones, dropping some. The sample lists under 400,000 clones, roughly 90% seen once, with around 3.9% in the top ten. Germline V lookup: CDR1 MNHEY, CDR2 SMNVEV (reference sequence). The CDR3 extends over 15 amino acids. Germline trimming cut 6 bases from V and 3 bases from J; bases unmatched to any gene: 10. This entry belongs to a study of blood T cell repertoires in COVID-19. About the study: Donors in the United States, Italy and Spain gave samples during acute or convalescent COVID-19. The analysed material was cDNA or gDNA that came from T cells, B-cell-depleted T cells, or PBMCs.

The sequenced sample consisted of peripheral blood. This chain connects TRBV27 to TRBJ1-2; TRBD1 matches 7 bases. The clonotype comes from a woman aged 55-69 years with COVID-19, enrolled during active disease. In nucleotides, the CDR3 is TGTGCCAGCAGCTCACCCCAAGGGGGCTACTATGGCTACACCTTC. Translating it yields CASSSPQGGYYGYTF.